Listed here are 2 T cell receptor beta chains from one sample, sequenced in a study of OX40 agonist ivuxolimab in advanced cancers. TCRdb keeps only in-frame clones here, not all; method: immunoSEQ multiplex PCR. The sample holds about 53,000 clones, about four fifths seen once. The source was CD4+ or CD8+ T cells sorted from blood, collected in a trial of the OX40 agonist ivuxolimab. Receptors were obtained from an adult with an advanced solid tumor such as melanoma, head and neck, liver or kidney cancer.

The chain employs TRBV5-1 and TRBJ2-1; D uncertain. CDR1 and CDR2 from the germline V gene are SGHRS and YFSETQ. The CDR3 extends over 15 amino acids. Between the trimmed V and J ends, which lost 0 bases and 9 bases, there was a span of 16 bases. The CDR3: CASSLGVDPSSEQFF. CDR3 DNA sequence: TGCGCCAGCAGCTTGGGGGTGGACCCGAGTAGTGAGCAGTTCTTC. Full variable domain (remainder filled in from reference TRBV5-1 and TRBJ2-1): KAGVTQTPRYLIKTRGQQVTLSCSPISGHRSVSWYQQTPGQGLQFLFEYFSETQRNKGNFPGRFSGRQFSNSRSEMNVSTLELGDSALYLCASSLGVDPSSEQFFGPGTRLTVL.

The chain employs TRBV5-1 and TRBJ2-1; 11 bases are a match to TRBD2. This CDR3 has 18 amino acids. Losses at the gene ends were 6 bases for V and 0 bases for J; bases not matched to a gene: 11. Germline V gene lookup returns CDR1 SGHRS and CDR2 YFSETQ. CDR3 in amino acids: CASKTSGTFPFSYNEQFF. Written as DNA, the CDR3 is TGCGCCAGCAAGACTAGCGGGACGTTTCCGTTCTCCTACAATGAGCAGTTCTTC.